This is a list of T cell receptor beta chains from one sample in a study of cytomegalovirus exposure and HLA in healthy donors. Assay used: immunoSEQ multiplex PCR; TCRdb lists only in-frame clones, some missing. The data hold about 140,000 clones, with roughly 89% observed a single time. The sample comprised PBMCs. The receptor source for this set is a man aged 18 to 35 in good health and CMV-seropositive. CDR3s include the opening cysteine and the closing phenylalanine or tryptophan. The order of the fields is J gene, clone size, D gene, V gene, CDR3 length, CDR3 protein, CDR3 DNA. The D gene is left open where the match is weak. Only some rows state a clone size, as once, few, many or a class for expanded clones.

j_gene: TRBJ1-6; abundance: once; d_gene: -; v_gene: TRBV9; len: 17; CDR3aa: CASSVVPGESNNSPLHF; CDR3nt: TGTGCCAGCAGCGTAGTCCCGGGTGAGAGTAATAATTCACCCCTCCACTTT
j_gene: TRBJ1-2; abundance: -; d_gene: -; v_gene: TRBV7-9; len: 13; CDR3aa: CASSHPTGIGYTF; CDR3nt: TGTGCCAGCAGCCACCCTACAGGGATTGGCTACACCTTC
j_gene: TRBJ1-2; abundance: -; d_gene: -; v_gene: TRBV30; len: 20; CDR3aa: CAQQKGRGEALVEYFHGYTF; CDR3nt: TGTGCCCAACAAAAAGGCCGGGGGGAGGCCTTGGTGGAATATTTTCATGGCTACACCTTC
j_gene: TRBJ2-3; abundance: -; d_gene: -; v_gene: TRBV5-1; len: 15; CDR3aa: CASSLDGRSTDTQYF; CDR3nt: TGCGCCAGCAGCTTGGATGGGAGATCCACAGATACGCAGTATTTT
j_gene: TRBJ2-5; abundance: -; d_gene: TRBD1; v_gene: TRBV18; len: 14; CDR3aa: CASSPKTGGETQYF; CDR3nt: TGTGCCAGCTCACCCAAGACAGGGGGAGAGACCCAGTACTTC
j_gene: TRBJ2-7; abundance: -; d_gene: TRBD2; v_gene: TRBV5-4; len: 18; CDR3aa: CASSLLSASGGTSYEQYF; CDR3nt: TGTGCCAGCAGCTTGCTATCGGCTAGCGGGGGGACGTCCTACGAGCAGTACTTC
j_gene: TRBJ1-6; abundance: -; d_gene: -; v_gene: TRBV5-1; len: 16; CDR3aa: CASSLEFGEVNSPLHF; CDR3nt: TGCGCCAGCAGCTTGGAATTCGGAGAGGTAAATTCACCCCTCCACTTT
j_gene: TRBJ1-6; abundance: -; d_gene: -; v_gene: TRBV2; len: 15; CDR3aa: CASSERGSYNSPLHF; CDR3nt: TGTGCCAGCAGTGAAAGGGGCTCCTATAATTCACCCCTCCACTTT
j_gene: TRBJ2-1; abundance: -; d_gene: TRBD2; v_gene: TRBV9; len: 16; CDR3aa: CASSVAGVISYNEQFF; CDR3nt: TGTGCCAGCAGCGTGGCGGGGGTAATCTCCTACAATGAGCAGTTCTTC
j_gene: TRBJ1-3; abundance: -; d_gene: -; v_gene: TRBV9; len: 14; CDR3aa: CASSVDYSGNTIYF; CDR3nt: TGTGCCAGCAGCGTAGACTACTCTGGAAACACCATATATTTT
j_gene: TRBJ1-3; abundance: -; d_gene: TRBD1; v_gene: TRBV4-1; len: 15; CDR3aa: CASSPGTGAGNTIYF; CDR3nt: TGCGCCAGCAGCCCCGGGACAGGGGCGGGAAACACCATATATTTT
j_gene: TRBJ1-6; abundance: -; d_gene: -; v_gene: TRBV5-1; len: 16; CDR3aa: CASSLKTGHLYSPLHF; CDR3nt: TGCGCCAGCAGCTTGAAAACAGGCCATCTCTATTCACCCCTCCACTTT
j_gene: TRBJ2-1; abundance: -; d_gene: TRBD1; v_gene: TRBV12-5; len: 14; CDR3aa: CASGGQASYNEQFF; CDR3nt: TGTGCTAGTGGTGGACAGGCGTCCTACAATGAGCAGTTCTTC
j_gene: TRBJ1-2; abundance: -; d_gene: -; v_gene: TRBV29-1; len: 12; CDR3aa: CSVDAGPGGYTF; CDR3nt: TGCAGCGTTGACGCCGGTCCGGGTGGCTACACCTTC
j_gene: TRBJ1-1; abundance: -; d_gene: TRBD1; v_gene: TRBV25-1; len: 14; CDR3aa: CASSVTGGGTEAFF; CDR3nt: TGTGCCAGCAGTGTAACAGGGGGCGGAACTGAAGCTTTCTTT
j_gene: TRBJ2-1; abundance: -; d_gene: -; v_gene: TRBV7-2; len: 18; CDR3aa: CASSFRYSGPGSYNEQFF; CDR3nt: TGTGCCAGCAGCTTTCGATACAGCGGGCCCGGCTCCTACAATGAGCAGTTCTTC
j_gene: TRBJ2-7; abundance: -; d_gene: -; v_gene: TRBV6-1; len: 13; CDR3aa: CASSESGENEQYF; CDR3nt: TGTGCCAGCAGTGAATCAGGGGAAAACGAGCAGTACTTC
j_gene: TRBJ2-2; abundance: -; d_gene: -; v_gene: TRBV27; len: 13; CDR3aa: CASKAANTGELFF; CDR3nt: TGTGCCAGCAAGGCGGCGAACACCGGGGAGCTGTTTTTT
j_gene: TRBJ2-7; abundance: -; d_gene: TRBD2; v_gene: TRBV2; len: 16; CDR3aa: CASGPSGAGGSYEQYF; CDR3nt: TGTGCCAGCGGACCCTCCGGAGCGGGAGGATCCTACGAGCAGTACTTC
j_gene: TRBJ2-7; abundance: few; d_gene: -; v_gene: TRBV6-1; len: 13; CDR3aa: CASSVRGGYEQYF; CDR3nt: TGTGCCAGCAGTGTCAGGGGTGGATACGAGCAGTACTTC
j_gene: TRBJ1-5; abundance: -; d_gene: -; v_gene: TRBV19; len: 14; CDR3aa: CASSLQGWGQPQHF; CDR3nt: TGTGCCAGTAGTCTACAGGGCTGGGGTCAGCCCCAGCATTTT
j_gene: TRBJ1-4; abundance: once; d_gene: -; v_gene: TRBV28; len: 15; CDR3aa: CASSETGPTNEKLFF; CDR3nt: TGTGCCAGCAGTGAGACAGGTCCAACTAATGAAAAACTGTTTTTT
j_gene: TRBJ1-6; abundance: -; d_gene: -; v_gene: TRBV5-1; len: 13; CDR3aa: CASRGADNSPLHF; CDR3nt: TGCGCCAGCAGAGGGGCTGACAATTCACCCCTCCACTTT